Listed below are T cell receptor beta chains from one sample, sequenced in a study of prognosis after radiotherapy for stage I lung cancer. Each CDR3 protein is one row after TCRdb ran MiXCR on the multiplex PCR reads. The repertoire holds 25,000 to 35,000 distinct CDR3 sequences, with about 32% as singletons. The sequenced sample was PBMCs, obtained before or after stereotactic body radiation therapy (not recorded which). These receptors originate from a donor aged 50 or older with non-small cell lung cancer. Each CDR3 is given with its conserved first and last residue. A D gene is named only where the DNA matches it firmly. The size entry is marked missing in some rows and otherwise reads once, few, many or a size class.

CDR3 length	V gene	D gene	clone size	J gene	CDR3 protein	CDR3 DNA
14	TRBV5-1	.	many	TRBJ2-3	CASSLREPPDTQYF	TGCGCCAGCAGCCTCCGGGAGCCCCCAGATACGCAGTATTTT
15	TRBV28	.	many	TRBJ1-1	CASSLMTLRNTEAFF	TGTGCCAGCAGTTTAATGACTCTTAGGAACACTGAAGCTTTCTTT
17	TRBV6-5	.	.	TRBJ1-6	CASSYPRVGDPNSPLHF	TGTGCCAGTAGTTACCCCCGTGTGGGGGACCCTAATTCACCCCTCCACTTT
16	TRBV11-1	TRBD2	many	TRBJ2-7	CASSLRPSGGIYEQYF	TGTGCCAGCAGCTTACGACCTTCCGGGGGGATCTACGAGCAGTACTTC
14	TRBV30	.	many	TRBJ1-5	CAWSHRGPNQPQHF	TGTGCCTGGAGCCACCGGGGACCCAATCAGCCCCAGCATTTT
16	TRBV19	.	many	TRBJ2-1	CASSMGARVGYNEQFF	TGTGCCAGTAGTATGGGGGCGAGGGTCGGGTACAATGAGCAGTTCTTC
15	TRBV5-1	TRBD2	many	TRBJ2-7	CASSYWTSGSYEQYF	TGCGCCAGCAGCTACTGGACTAGCGGGAGCTACGAGCAGTACTTC
16	TRBV12-3/TRBV12-4	TRBD2	few	TRBJ2-1	CASSAQLAGYYNEQFF	TGTGCCAGCAGTGCACAACTAGCGGGTTACTACAATGAGCAGTTCTTC
13	TRBV18	.	many	TRBJ1-3	CASSPGAGNTIYF	TGTGCCAGCTCACCAGGGGCTGGAAACACCATATATTTT
16	TRBV6-1	.	many	TRBJ1-4	CASRTDSAGTNEKLFF	TGTGCCAGCAGGACGGACAGCGCAGGGACTAATGAAAAACTGTTTTTT
14	TRBV6-2/TRBV6-3	TRBD2	many	TRBJ2-3	CASSTGTSGRAQYF	TGTGCCAGCAGTACCGGGACTAGCGGGAGGGCGCAGTATTTT
14	TRBV7-2	.	.	TRBJ1-6	CASSSYFYNSPLHF	TGTGCCAGCAGCTCCTACTTTTATAATTCACCCCTCCACTTT
15	TRBV7-3	TRBD2	many	TRBJ2-1	CASSYWTSGRNEQFF	TGTGCCAGCAGTTATTGGACTAGCGGGCGTAATGAGCAGTTCTTC
14	TRBV6-2/TRBV6-3	.	once	TRBJ2-1	CASSYTGIVNEQFF	TGTGCCAGCAGTTACACGGGAATCGTCAACGAGCAGTTCTTC
15	TRBV18	.	many	TRBJ1-3	CASSPIQDSGNTIYF	TGTGCCAGCTCACCCATACAGGATTCTGGAAACACCATATATTTT
14	TRBV28	TRBD1	many	TRBJ2-7	CASRTTGAAYEQYF	TGTGCCAGCAGAACGACAGGGGCCGCCTACGAGCAGTACTTC
17	TRBV28	TRBD2	.	TRBJ2-2	CASYPVTSGRAYGELFF	TGTGCCAGCTATCCCGTGACTAGCGGGAGGGCCTACGGGGAGCTGTTTTTT
14	TRBV12-3/TRBV12-4	TRBD2	few	TRBJ2-7	CASSLSGRAGEQYF	TGTGCCAGCAGTTTAAGCGGGAGGGCAGGGGAGCAGTACTTC
21	TRBV27	TRBD1	many	TRBJ2-3	CASSRPRQGALKSILFNTQYF	TGTGCCAGCAGTCGCCCCAGACAGGGGGCGCTTAAATCGATACTCTTTAATACGCAGTATTTT
14	TRBV6-2/TRBV6-3	TRBD1	many	TRBJ2-3	CASRRTGGVDTQYF	TGTGCCAGCAGGAGAACAGGGGGCGTCGATACGCAGTATTTT
15	TRBV7-8	.	many	TRBJ2-3	CASSQPSMGRDTQYF	TGTGCCAGCAGCCAACCTTCGATGGGGCGGGATACGCAGTATTTT
13	TRBV2	.	many	TRBJ2-5	CASSRGIQETQYF	TGTGCCAGCAGTCGGGGGATTCAAGAGACCCAGTACTTC
17	TRBV2	TRBD2	.	TRBJ2-5	CASNTWTSGSMAETQYF	TGTGCCAGCAACACCTGGACTAGCGGGAGTATGGCAGAGACCCAGTACTTC
15	TRBV6-2/TRBV6-3	.	medium-sized	TRBJ1-3	CASSSTDSPGNTIYF	TGTGCCAGCAGTTCCACTGACAGCCCTGGAAACACCATATATTTT
13	TRBV19	TRBD2	once	TRBJ2-5	CASSTGGRETQYF	TGTGCCAGTAGTACGGGCGGGAGAGAGACCCAGTACTTC
15	TRBV2	.	many	TRBJ2-7	CASRPGLYQAYEQYF	TGTGCCAGCAGGCCAGGCCTATACCAAGCCTACGAGCAGTACTTC
13	TRBV2	TRBD2	many	TRBJ2-5	CAKRGTSQETQYF	TGTGCCAAACGAGGGACTAGCCAAGAGACCCAGTACTTC
13	TRBV20-1	.	many	TRBJ1-1	CSAKWDKNTEAFF	TGCAGTGCTAAATGGGACAAGAACACTGAAGCTTTCTTT
14	TRBV27	.	.	TRBJ2-7	CASSRCVDSYEQYF	TGTGCCAGCAGCCGATGTGTGGACTCCTACGAGCAGTACTTC
12	TRBV24-1	.	many	TRBJ2-1	CATSDLINEQFF	TGTGCCACCAGTGATTTGATCAATGAGCAGTTCTTC
14	TRBV12-5	.	many	TRBJ2-3	CASGLSGSTDTQYF	TGTGCTAGTGGTTTATCGGGCAGCACAGATACGCAGTATTTT
15	TRBV7-9	.	many	TRBJ2-1	CASSEDPGLYNEQFF	TGTGCCAGCAGCGAGGACCCGGGACTTTACAATGAGCAGTTCTTC
17	TRBV27	.	many	TRBJ2-7	CASSSPLRGARGYEQYF	TGTGCCAGCAGTTCCCCCCTCCGTGGGGCGAGGGGTTACGAGCAGTACTTC
14	TRBV5-1	.	many	TRBJ2-5	CASSLAQPQEIQYF	TGCGCCAGCAGCTTGGCCCAGCCGCAAGAGATCCAGTACTTC
13	TRBV6-2/TRBV6-3	.	.	TRBJ1-2	CASIPGSHYGYTF	TGTGCCAGCATACCGGGCAGCCACTATGGCTACACCTTC
15	TRBV9	.	many	TRBJ1-4	CASSPATGNGEKLFF	TGTGCCAGCAGCCCCGCAACAGGGAATGGTGAAAAACTGTTTTTT
15	TRBV6-4	.	many	TRBJ2-1	CASSYYASSYNEQFF	TGTGCCAGCAGCTACTATGCGAGCTCCTACAATGAGCAGTTCTTC
12	TRBV6-2/TRBV6-3	.	many	TRBJ2-5	CASSPPAETQYF	TGTGCCAGCAGCCCCCCCGCGGAGACCCAGTACTTC
10	TRBV29-1	.	many	TRBJ2-1	CSVTHNEQFF	TGCAGCGTTACCCACAATGAGCAGTTCTTC
11	TRBV20-1	TRBD2	many	TRBJ2-1	CSAPRGDEQFF	TGCAGTGCTCCCCGGGGGGATGAGCAGTTCTTC
16	TRBV5-1	TRBD2	many	TRBJ2-3	CASSLDGGGYTDTQYF	TGCGCCAGCAGCTTGGACGGGGGAGGGTACACAGATACGCAGTATTTT
14	TRBV3-1	.	many	TRBJ1-6	CASSPVGENSPLHF	TGTGCCAGCAGCCCCGTGGGGGAGAATTCACCCCTCCACTTT
15	TRBV5-1	TRBD2	many	TRBJ2-7	CASTWAAGGQGEQYF	TGCGCCAGCACCTGGGCGGCGGGAGGGCAGGGCGAGCAGTACTTC
13	TRBV28	.	.	TRBJ1-5	CASSLERGRGLHF	TGTGCCAGCAGTTTGGAGAGGGGCAGGGGTTTGCATTTT
13	TRBV24-1	.	many	TRBJ2-7	CATSDSGFYEQYF	TGTGCCACCAGTGATTCAGGGTTCTACGAGCAGTACTTC
15	TRBV18	.	many	TRBJ1-4	CASSPPVGGGEKLFF	TGTGCCAGCTCACCACCGGTGGGCGGAGGTGAAAAACTGTTTTTT
14	TRBV2	TRBD1	many	TRBJ1-4	CASSQGAVREKLFF	TGTGCCAGCAGCCAGGGGGCAGTGAGGGAAAAACTGTTTTTT
12	TRBV5-1	.	.	TRBJ2-1	CASSLGRNEQFF	TGCGCCAGCAGCTTAGGGCGCAATGAGCAGTTCTTC
14	TRBV5-1	TRBD1	many	TRBJ2-7	CASSLQGVHYEQYF	TGCGCCAGCAGCTTACAGGGGGTACACTACGAGCAGTACTTC
15	TRBV24-1	.	.	TRBJ2-5	CATSYGPDSQGTQYF	TGTGCCACCAGTTATGGCCCGGACAGTCAAGGGACCCAGTACTTC
15	TRBV27	TRBD1	many	TRBJ1-1	CASSLDRGVNTEAFF	TGTGCCAGCAGTTTGGACAGGGGGGTGAACACTGAAGCTTTCTTT
14	TRBV28	.	.	TRBJ1-1	CASGKFGGNTEAFF	TGTGCCAGCGGAAAGTTCGGGGGGAACACTGAAGCTTTCTTT
14	TRBV12-3/TRBV12-4	.	many	TRBJ2-2	CASSFGGLTGELFF	TGTGCCAGCAGTTTTGGGGGTCTCACCGGGGAGCTGTTTTTT
15	TRBV7-3	TRBD1	many	TRBJ1-1	CASSPGQGSLSEAFF	TGTGCCAGCAGCCCGGGACAGGGATCTCTTTCTGAAGCTTTCTTT
16	TRBV12-3/TRBV12-4	.	many	TRBJ2-2	CASSQNRDKNTGELFF	TGTGCCAGCAGCCAGAACCGGGACAAAAACACCGGGGAACTGTTTTTT